This T cell receptor beta chain derives from a study of T cells after yellow fever vaccination. MiXCR was run by TCRdb on the 5' RACE reads, yielding one entry per CDR3 protein. This sample has some 400,000 distinct CDR3 sequences, with 15% to 20% found just once. Germline loops: CDR1 SGHAT, CDR2 FQNNGV. This CDR3 region has 14 residues. Trimming cost V 1 base and J 0 bases, with 6 bases left between them. Sample: PBMCs, taken before the yellow fever booster vaccination. The chain employs TRBV11-2 and TRBJ1-2, with D unclear. The receptor's source is a young man who received the YFV17D yellow fever vaccine. The CDR3 region is CASSLGQANYGYTF. The DNA for the CDR3 is TGTGCCAGCAGCTTAGGTCAGGCTAACTATGGCTACACCTTC.